These 3 T cell receptor beta chains were sequenced from one sample in a study of T-cell memory formation after mild COVID-19 (dated by TCRdb to the early 2020s). The library was generated by 5' RACE. The instrument given in TCRdb is Illumina NovaSeq 6000. TCRdb reanalyzed the raw reads on its own, using fastp at Q25 for trimming and MiXCR for clone calling, and kept in-frame beta chains. Rows are unified per CDR3 protein, each entry keeping the most common DNA and genes. The sample yields around 200,000 distinct CDR3 sequences; 10% were counted once. The ten largest account for approximately 3% of the sample. Material for sequencing was PBMCs or a T cell subset sorted from them (not recorded which). Receptors were obtained from a man younger than 30 who had mild COVID-19 (a few samples of this study predate the infection). The sample titles of this study are shuffled in the database, so cell type and time point are left out; the donor was told from shared clones.

In its sample, this clonotype was seen a few times. The chain combines TRBV6-6 with TRBJ2-3, with 8 positions matching TRBD2. Germline loops: CDR1 MNHNY, CDR2 SVGAGI (reference sequence). This CDR3 region has 18 residues. V dropped 5 bases and J dropped 2; count of bases not matched to a gene: 15. CDR3 sequence: CASSPWRGAKEVTDTQYF. CDR3 nucleotide sequence: TGTGCCAGCAGTCCTTGGCGGGGGGCCAAAGAAGTCACAGATACGCAGTATTTT.

This clonotype was counted between two and nine times. CDR3 DNA sequence: TGTGCCTGGTATACTAGCGGGGGGCGTTACAATGAGCAGTTCTTC. Its protein is CAWYTSGGRYNEQFF. J is TRBJ2-1 and V is TRBV30; 12 bases map to TRBD2. From germline, CDR1 is GTSNPN and CDR2 SVGIG (reference sequence). The trim removed 5 bases at V and 4 bases at J, leaving 6 bases unmatched. The CDR3 covers 15 residues.

This clonotype was counted between two and nine times. The chain uses TRBV4-1 and TRBJ2-3; 12 nucleotides agree with TRBD1. CDR1 is MGHRA and CDR2 is YSYEKL in the germline V gene. The CDR3 sequence is 17 residues long. V shed 0 bases, J shed 5 bases, and the junction held 6 bases outside the gene matches. CDR3 amino acids: CASSQEAGQGAGDTQYF. CDR3 in DNA: TGCGCCAGCAGCCAAGAGGCGGGACAGGGGGCAGGAGATACGCAGTATTTT.